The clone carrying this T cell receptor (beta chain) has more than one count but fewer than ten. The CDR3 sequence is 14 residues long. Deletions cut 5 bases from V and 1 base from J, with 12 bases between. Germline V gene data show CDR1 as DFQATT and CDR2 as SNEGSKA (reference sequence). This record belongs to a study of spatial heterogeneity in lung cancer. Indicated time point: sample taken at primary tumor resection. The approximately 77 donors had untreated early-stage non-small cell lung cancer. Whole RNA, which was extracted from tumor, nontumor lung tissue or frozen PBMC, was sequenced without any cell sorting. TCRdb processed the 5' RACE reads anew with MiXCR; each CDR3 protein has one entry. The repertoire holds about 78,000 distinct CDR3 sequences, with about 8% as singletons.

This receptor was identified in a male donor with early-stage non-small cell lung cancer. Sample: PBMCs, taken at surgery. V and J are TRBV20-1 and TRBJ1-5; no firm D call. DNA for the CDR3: TGCAGTGCTCCGGACCCTGGGAGCAATCAGCCCCAGCATTTT. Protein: CSAPDPGSNQPQHF.